The T cell receptor (beta chain) under discussion was sequenced for a study of cytomegalovirus exposure and HLA in healthy donors. With 3 bases removed from V and 6 bases from J, the gap between germline ends came to 3 bases. The CDR3 runs to 11 residues. CDR1 and CDR2 from the germline V gene are LNHNV and YYDKDF (reference sequence). Nominally healthy donors provided the samples, though records likely missed some immune exposures. About this clone itself: Antigen specificity is unknown.

Study-wide results and limits: A missense variant in DCLRE1C was later tied to TCR beta V- and J-gene trimming. Within a later analysis, the majority of CMV-associated TCR beta chains appeared HLA-restricted. Most subjects had HLA-A and HLA-B alleles reportedly predicted accurately by TCR beta sequences.

The PCR had 60 Vbeta and 13 Jbeta primers. Sequencing used immunoSEQ multiplex PCR; TCRdb keeps in-frame clones, though not all of them. Of just under 65,000 clones in the sample, over 75% are singletons; the top ten hold approximately 4.2%. This clonotype originated in a woman between 25 and 40 years old in good health and CMV-seronegative. The chain joins TRBV15 to TRBJ2-1; D unresolved. Sequenced sample: PBMCs. The CDR3 DNA reads as TGTGCCACCAGCAGGAGCAATGAGCAGTTCTTC. Its protein product is CATSRSNEQFF.